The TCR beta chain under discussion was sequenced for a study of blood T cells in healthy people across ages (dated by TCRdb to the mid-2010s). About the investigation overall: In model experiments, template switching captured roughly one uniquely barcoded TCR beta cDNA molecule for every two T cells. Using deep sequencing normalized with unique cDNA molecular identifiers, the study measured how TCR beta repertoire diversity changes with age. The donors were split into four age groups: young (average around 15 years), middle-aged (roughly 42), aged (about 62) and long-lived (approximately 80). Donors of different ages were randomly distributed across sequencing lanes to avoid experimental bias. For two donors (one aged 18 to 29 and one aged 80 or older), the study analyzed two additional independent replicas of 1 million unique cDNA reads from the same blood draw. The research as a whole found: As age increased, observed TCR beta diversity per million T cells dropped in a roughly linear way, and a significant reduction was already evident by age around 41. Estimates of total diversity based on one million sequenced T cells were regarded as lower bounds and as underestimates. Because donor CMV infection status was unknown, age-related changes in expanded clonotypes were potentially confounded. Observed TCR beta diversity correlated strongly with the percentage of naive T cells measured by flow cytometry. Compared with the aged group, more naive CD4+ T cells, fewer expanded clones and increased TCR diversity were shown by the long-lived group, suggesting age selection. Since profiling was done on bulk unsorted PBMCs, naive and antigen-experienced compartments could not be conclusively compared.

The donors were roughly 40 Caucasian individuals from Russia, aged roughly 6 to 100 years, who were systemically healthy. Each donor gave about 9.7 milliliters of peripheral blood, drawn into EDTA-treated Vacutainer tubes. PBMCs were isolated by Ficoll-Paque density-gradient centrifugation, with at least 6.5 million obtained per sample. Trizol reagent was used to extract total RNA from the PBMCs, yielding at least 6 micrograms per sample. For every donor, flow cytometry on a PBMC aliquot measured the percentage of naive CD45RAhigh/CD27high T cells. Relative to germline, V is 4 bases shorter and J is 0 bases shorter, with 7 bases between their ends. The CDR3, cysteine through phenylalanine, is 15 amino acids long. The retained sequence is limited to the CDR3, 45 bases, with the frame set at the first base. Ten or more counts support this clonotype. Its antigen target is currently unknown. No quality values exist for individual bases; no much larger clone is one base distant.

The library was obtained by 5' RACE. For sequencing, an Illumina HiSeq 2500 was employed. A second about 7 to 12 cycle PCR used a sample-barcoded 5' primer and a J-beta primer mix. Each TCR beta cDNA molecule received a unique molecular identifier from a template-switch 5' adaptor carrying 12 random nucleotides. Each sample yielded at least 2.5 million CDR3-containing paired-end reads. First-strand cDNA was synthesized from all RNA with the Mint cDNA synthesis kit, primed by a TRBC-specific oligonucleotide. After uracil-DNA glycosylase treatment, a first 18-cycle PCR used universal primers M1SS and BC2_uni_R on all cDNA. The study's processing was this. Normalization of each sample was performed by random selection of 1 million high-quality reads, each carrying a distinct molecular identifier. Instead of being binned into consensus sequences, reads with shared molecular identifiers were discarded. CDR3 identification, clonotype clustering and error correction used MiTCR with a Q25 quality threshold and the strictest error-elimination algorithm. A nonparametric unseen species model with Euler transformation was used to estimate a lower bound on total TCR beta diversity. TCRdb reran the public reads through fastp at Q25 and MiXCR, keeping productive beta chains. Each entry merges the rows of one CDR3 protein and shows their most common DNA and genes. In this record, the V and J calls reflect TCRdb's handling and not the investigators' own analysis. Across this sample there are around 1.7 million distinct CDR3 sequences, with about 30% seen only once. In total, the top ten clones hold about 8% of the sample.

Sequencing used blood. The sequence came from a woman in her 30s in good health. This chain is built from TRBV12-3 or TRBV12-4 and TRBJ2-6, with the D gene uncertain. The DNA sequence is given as TGTGCCAGCAGTTCCACAGCCTCTGGGGCCAACGTCCTGACTTTC. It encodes CASSSTASGANVLTF.